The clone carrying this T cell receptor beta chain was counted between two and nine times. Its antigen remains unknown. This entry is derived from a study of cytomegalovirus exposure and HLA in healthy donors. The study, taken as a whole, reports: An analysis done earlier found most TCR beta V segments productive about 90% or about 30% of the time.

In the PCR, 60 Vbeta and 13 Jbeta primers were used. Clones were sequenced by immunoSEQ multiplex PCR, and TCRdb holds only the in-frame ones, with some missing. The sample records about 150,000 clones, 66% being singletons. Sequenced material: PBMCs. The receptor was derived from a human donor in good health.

The CDR3 reads CASSLGAANTEAFF. For the CDR3, the DNA is TGCGCCAGCAGCTTGGGGGCAGCTAACACTGAAGCTTTCTTT. The V gene is TRBV5-1, the J gene TRBJ1-1; D remains ambiguous. The CDR3 length is 14 residues. Germline CDR1 is SGHRS and CDR2 is YFSETQ. Trimming took 0 bases from V and 2 from J, leaving 8 bases between them.